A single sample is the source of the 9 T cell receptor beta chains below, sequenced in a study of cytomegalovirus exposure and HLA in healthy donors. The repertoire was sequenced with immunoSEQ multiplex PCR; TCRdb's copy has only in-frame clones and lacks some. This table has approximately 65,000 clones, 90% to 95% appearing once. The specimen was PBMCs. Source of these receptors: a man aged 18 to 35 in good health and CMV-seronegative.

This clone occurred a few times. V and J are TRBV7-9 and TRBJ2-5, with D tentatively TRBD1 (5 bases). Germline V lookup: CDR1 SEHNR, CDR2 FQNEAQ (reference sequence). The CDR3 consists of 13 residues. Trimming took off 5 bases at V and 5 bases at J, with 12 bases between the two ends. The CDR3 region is CASSPRGPETQYF. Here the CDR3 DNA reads TGTGCCAGCAGCCCAAGGGGTCCGGAGACCCAGTACTTC.

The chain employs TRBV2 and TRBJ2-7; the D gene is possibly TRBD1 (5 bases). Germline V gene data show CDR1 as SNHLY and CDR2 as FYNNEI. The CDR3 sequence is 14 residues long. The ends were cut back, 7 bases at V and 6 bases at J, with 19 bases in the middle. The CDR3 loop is CASKGRQGWGEQYF. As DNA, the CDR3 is TGTGCCAGCAAAGGTCGGCAGGGATGGGGCGAGCAGTACTTC.

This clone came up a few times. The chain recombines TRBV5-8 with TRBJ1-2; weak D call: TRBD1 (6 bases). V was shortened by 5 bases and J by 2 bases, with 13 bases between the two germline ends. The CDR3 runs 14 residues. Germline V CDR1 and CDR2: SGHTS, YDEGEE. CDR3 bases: TGTGCCAGCAGGGTGGTTGGGGGCAACTATGGCTACACCTTC. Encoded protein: CASRVVGGNYGYTF.

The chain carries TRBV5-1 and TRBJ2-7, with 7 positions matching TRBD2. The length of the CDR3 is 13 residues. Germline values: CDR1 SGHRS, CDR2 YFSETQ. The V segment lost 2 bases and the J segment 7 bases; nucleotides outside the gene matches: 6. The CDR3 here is CASSFPGEGEQYF. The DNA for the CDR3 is TGCGCCAGCAGCTTCCCGGGGGAGGGAGAGCAGTACTTC.

The CDR3 DNA is TGTGCCAGCAGCGCAAGCGGGAGAGTCACCGAGCAGTACTTC. Amino acids: CASSASGRVTEQYF. The V gene is TRBV9, the J gene TRBJ2-7, with 8 bases identical to TRBD2. The germline V gene has CDR1 SGDLS and CDR2 YYNGEE. The V segment lost 3 bases and the J segment 6 bases; nucleotides outside the gene matches: 8. The CDR3 loop spans 14 amino acids.

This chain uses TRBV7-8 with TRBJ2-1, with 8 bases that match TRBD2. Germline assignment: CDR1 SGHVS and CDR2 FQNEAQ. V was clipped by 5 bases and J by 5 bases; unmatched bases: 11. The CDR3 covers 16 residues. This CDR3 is CASSQRAGARDNEQFF. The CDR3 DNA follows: TGTGCCAGCAGCCAAAGAGCGGGAGCTCGGGACAATGAGCAGTTCTTC.

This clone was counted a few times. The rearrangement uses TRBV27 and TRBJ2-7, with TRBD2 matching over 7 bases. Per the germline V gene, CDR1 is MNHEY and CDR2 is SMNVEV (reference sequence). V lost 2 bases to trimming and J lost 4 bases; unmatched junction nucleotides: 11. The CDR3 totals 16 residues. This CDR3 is CASSLGGGNRRYEQYF. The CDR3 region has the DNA TGTGCCAGCAGTTTAGGGGGGGGGAATCGTAGGTACGAGCAGTACTTC.

Here the CDR3 reads CATSREGLPGGGQETQYF. The CDR3 DNA reads TGTGCCACCAGCAGAGAGGGACTGCCCGGGGGTGGGCAAGAGACCCAGTACTTC. The rearrangement links TRBV15 to TRBJ2-5; a weak D match, TRBD2 (6 bases). CDR1 and CDR2 (germline): LNHNV, YYDKDF (reference sequence). The CDR3 is 18 residues long. The ends were cut back, 0 bases at V and 2 bases at J, with 19 bases in the middle.

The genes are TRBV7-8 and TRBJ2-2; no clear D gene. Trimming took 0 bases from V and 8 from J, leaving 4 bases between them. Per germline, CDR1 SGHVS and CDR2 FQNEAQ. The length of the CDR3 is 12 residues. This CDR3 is CASSLASGELFF. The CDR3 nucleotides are TGTGCCAGCAGCTTAGCTTCAGGGGAGCTGTTTTTT.